This is a list of T cell receptor beta chains from one sample in a study of early T cells in non-severe SARS-CoV-2 infection. TCRdb used MiXCR to reprocess the 5' RACE reads, holding one entry per CDR3 protein. The sample carries some 26,000 distinct CDR3 sequences, 4% to 5.5% recorded once. The sequenced sample consisted of whole blood. Receptors were obtained from an adult who was a healthcare worker with PCR-confirmed SARS-CoV-2 infection or an uninfected control (not recorded which). CDR3s leave out the opening cysteine and the closing phenylalanine or tryptophan.

>12|TRBV14
ASSQGQGWNEQF
>14|TRBV12-3/TRBV12-4
ASRGRDRVNTGELF
>13|TRBV5-5
ASSLVMGANTEAF
>10|TRBV7-2
ASSLAERTQY
>14|TRBV2
ASSLFSGVITDTQY
>12|TRBV7-9
ASSLRGKDTEAF
>11|TRBV9
ASSVGQGYGYT
>12|TRBV5-1
ASSLNTGNTEAF
>12|TRBV7-2
ASSLGTLNTEAF
>12|TRBV20-1
SATYNPGGNTIY
>16|TRBV18
ASSPSLGLAGYTDTQY
>13|TRBV7-3
ASSPSNGPLDGYT
>13|TRBV7-9
VSSSRTVNNSPLH
>10|TRBV7-9
ASSSPWAEQY
>13|TRBV5-1
ASKPASQTIGELF
>14|TRBV6-6
ASRGGTGTLDTEAF
>12|TRBV29-1
SILGGTGANEQF
>11|TRBV20-1
SARRTTAYEQY
>13|TRBV11-3
ASSSRGVVYNEQF
>14|TRBV5-1
ASSPPGQALSYEQY
>12|TRBV20-1
SASYGYSNQPQH
>10|TRBV10-3
ATGGGSYEQY
>11|TRBV7-2
ASSVQGYSPLH
>13|TRBV12-5
ASGPTWGDRGEQY
>11|TRBV9
ASSVGRDSPLH
>10|TRBV9
ASGTGMETQY
>14|TRBV2
ASSAWTGTERNTIY
>15|TRBV7-9
ASSLGGTGFTTDTQY
>13|TRBV7-3
ASSLTGGSDQPQH
>13|TRBV4-1
ASSQHPHSNQPQH
>11|TRBV20-1
SARLAGTYEQY
>13|TRBV3-1
ASRFTGMNTGELF
>12|TRBV10-3
AISAPQGSYEQY
>14|TRBV18
ASSPQRQATNEKLF
>15|TRBV6-5
ASRTPNSTGSPRAWF
>13|TRBV6-1
ASSDPGQPNYGYT
>13|TRBV2
ASSGARPNTGELF
>12|TRBV3-1
ASSIRTGTDTQY
>10|TRBV27
ASSLGGGTQY
>13|TRBV7-9
ASSPRGRNTGELF
>9|TRBV28
ASSLQGTQY
>16|TRBV3-1
ASSQVGLAGGPSNEQF
>10|TRBV29-1
SVIGLAGIPF
>10|TRBV20-1
RLYRHNTEAF
>12|TRBV5-1
ASSLAGGFGKLF
>12|TRBV5-1
ASSPEDSASEAF
>13|TRBV2
ASRPGQGSNQPQH
>14|TRBV4-1
ASSQEITGGNQPQH
>11|TRBV6-6
ASSYSTGQPQH
>13|TRBV2
ANSVGTTSYNEQF
>11|TRBV6-5
ASSSRMNTEAF
>11|TRBV7-9
ASSLQFDSPLH
>12|TRBV2
ASTDGRGVYEQY
>8|TRBV29-1
SARNTEAF
>13|TRBV18
ASSPLGTGDREQF